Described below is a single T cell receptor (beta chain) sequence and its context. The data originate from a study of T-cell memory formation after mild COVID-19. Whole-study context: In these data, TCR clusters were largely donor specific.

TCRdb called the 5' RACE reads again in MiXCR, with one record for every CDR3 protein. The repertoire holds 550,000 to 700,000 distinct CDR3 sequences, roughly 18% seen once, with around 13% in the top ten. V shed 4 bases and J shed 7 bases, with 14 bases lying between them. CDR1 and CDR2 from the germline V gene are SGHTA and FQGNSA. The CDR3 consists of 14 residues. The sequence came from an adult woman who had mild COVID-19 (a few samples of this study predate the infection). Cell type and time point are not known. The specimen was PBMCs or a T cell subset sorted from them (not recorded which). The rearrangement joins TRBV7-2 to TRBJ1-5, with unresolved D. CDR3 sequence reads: CASSYLRGRQPQHF. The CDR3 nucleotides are TGTGCCAGCAGCTATCTAAGAGGGAGACAGCCCCAGCATTTT.